This T cell receptor beta chain derives from a study of metastatic and nonmetastatic thyroid tumors. Study-wide context: Blood and tumor or nodule tissue repertoires from malignant and benign thyroid patients were compared.

CDR1 and CDR2 from the germline V gene are SEHNR and FQNEAQ (reference sequence). Trimming left V 2 bases short and J 4 bases short, with 2 bases between. The CDR3 extends over 11 amino acids. This clone was seen repeatedly, ten times or more. As yet, its antigen is unknown. Patients had received no treatment of any kind before thyroid surgery. General study points: A significant increase in TCR beta diversity was reportedly seen in malignant thyroid tumors relative to benign nodules, in blood and tumor.

Using MiXCR, TCRdb re-called clones from the PCR reads. The sample holds 34,000 or so clones, less than 20% seen once. The V gene is TRBV7-9, the J gene TRBJ2-5; no firm D call. Sequencing was carried out using blood. This receptor was obtained from a female donor with papillary thyroid cancer or a benign thyroid nodule (not recorded which). Some clones in this sample may be carry-over from other donors' samples. The CDR3 sequence: CASSLSETQYF. The CDR3 coding sequence is TGTGCCAGCAGCTTATCAGAGACCCAGTACTTC.